This T cell receptor beta chain stems from a study of long-term antiretroviral therapy in people with HIV. Study results and caveats: Diversity increased after ART yet remained lower than in transplant donor controls. ART adherence was not documented, and neither viral resistance nor therapy changes had any data.

This CDR3 contains 15 residues. Deletions cut 4 bases from V and 3 bases from J, with 12 bases between. Germline CDR1 reads MDHEN; CDR2 reads SYDVKM. The libraries were made with immunoSEQ v3.0 at survey level. For every sample, sequencing targeted roughly 40,000-50,000 T-cell genomes. The assay was immunoSEQ multiplex PCR, and TCRdb's table has in-frame clones only and misses some. Of 20,000 to 25,000 clones listed, around 85% are singletons. Points on this clone: Its antigen is not known.

Sequenced here: unsorted PBMCs, sampled 1.5 years after starting antiretroviral therapy. This sequence was found in a man aged 30 to 45 with HIV. The chain joins TRBV28 to TRBJ1-4; perhaps TRBD1 as D (5 bases). This chain's CDR3 is CASSSSAGSNEKLFF. The DNA of the CDR3 is TGTGCCAGCAGTTCCTCGGCAGGGTCTAATGAAAAACTGTTTTTT.